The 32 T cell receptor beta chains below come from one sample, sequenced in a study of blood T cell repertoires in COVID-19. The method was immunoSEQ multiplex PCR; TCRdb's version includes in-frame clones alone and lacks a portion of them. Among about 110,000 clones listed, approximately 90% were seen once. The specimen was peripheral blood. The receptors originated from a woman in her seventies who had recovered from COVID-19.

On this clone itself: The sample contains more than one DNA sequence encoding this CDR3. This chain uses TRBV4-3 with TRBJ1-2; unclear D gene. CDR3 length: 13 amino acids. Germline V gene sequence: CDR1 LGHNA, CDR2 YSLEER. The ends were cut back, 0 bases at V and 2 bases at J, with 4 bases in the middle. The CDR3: CASSQDRNYGYTF. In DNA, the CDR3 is TGCGCCAGCAGCCAAGACAGGAACTATGGCTACACCTTC.

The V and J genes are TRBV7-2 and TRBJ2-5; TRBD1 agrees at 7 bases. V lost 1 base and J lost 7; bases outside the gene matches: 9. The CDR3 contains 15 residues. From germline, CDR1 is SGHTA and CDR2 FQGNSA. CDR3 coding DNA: TGTGCCAGCAGCTTAGTAGGGGGCAACCGGGGGACCCAGTACTTC. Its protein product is CASSLVGGNRGTQYF.

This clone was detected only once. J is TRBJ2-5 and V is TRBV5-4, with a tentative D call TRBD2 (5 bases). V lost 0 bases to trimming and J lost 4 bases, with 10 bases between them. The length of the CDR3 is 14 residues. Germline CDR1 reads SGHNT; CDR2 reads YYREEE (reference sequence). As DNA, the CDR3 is TGTGCCAGCAGCTTGGGTCCCGGAGGAGAGACCCAGTACTTC. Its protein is CASSLGPGGETQYF. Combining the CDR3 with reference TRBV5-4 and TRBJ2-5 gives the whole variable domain ETGVTQSPTHLIKTRGQQVTLRCSSQSGHNTVSWYQQALGQGPQFIFQYYREEENGRGNFPPRFSGLQFPNYSSELNVNALELDDSALYLCASSLGPGGETQYFGPGTRLLVL.

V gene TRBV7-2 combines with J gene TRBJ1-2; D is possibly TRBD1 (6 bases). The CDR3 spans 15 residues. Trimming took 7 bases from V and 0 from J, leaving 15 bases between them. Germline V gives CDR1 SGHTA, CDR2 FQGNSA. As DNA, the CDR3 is TGTGCCAGCAACTTGTTCAGGGGAGCTAACTATGGCTACACCTTC. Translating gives CASNLFRGANYGYTF.

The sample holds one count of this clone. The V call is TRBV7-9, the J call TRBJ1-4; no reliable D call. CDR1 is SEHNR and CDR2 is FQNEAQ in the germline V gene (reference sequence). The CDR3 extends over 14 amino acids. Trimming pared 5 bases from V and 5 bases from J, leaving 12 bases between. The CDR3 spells CASSPSAGNEKLFF. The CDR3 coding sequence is TGTGCCAGCAGCCCTAGTGCCGGCAATGAAAAACTGTTTTTT.

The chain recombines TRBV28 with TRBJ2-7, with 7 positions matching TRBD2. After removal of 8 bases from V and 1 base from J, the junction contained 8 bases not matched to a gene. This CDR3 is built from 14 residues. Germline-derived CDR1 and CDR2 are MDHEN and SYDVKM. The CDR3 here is CASVSSGSSYEQYF. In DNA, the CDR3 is TGTGCCAGCGTCTCTAGCGGATCTTCCTACGAGCAGTACTTC.

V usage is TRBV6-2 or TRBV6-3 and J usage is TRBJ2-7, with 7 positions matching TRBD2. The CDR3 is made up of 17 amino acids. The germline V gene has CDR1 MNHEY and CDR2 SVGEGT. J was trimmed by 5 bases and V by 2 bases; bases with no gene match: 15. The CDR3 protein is CASSYPTGAGVDNEQYF. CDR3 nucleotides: TGTGCCAGCAGTTACCCGACCGGGGCGGGAGTCGACAACGAGCAGTACTTC.

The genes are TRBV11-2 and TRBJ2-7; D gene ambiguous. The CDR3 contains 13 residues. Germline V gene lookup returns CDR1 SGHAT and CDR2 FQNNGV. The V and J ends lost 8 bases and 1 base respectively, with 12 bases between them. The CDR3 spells CASRAGSSYEQYF. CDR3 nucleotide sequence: TGTGCCAGCCGTGCCGGTAGTTCCTACGAGCAGTACTTC.

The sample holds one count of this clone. This CDR3 is CASSSPNYGYTF. In DNA, the CDR3 is TGTGCCAGCAGCTCCCCAAACTATGGCTACACCTTC. The chain employs TRBV7-2 and TRBJ1-2, with D unresolved. This CDR3 is built from 12 residues. Trimming pared 4 bases from V and 2 bases from J, leaving 5 bases between. From germline, CDR1 is SGHTA and CDR2 FQGNSA.

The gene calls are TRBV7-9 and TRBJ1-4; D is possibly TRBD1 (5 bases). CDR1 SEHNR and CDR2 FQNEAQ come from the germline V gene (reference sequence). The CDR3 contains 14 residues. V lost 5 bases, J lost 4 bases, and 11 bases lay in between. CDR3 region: CASSPVDSNEKLFF. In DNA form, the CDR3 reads TGTGCCAGCAGCCCCGTCGACAGTAATGAAAAACTGTTTTTT.

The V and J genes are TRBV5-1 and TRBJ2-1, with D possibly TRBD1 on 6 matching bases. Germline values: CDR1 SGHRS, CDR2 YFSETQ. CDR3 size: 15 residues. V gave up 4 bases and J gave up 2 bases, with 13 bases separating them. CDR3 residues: CASSSGQPAYNEQFF. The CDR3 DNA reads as TGCGCCAGCAGCAGTGGACAGCCAGCCTACAATGAGCAGTTCTTC.

The CDR3 reads CASKGAESNQPQHF. The CDR3 DNA follows: TGTGCCAGCAAGGGGGCAGAAAGCAATCAGCCCCAGCATTTT. The V call is TRBV7-8, the J call TRBJ1-5; 7 nucleotides match TRBD1. V was pared by 7 bases and J by 1 base, with 4 bases of the junction left unmatched. This CDR3 is built from 14 residues. The germline gives CDR1 SGHVS, CDR2 FQNEAQ.

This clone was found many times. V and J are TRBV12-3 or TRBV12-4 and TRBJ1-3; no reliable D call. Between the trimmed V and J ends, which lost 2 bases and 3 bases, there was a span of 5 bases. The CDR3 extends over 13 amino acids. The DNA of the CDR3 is TGTGCCAGCAGTTTAACGGGTGGAAACACCATATATTTT. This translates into CASSLTGGNTIYF.

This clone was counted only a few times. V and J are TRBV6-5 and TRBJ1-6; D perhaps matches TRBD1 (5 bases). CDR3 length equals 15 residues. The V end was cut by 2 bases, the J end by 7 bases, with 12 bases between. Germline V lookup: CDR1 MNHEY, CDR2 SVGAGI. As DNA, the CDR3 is TGTGCCAGCAGTTACCAGGGAGGTGGAAATTCACCCCTCCACTTT. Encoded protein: CASSYQGGGNSPLHF.

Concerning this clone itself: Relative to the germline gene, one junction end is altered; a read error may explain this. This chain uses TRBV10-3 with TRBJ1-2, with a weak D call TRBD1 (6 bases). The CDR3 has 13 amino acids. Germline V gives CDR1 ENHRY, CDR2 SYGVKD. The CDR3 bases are TGTGCCATCAGTCAGTCAGGGGACTATGGCTACACCTTC. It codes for CAISQSGDYGYTF.

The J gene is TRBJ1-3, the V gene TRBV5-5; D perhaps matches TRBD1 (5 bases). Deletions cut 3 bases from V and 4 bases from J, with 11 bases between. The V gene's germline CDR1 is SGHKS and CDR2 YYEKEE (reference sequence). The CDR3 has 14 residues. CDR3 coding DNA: TGTGCCAGCAGCTCCAGGGATTACGGAAACACCATATATTTT. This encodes CASSSRDYGNTIYF.

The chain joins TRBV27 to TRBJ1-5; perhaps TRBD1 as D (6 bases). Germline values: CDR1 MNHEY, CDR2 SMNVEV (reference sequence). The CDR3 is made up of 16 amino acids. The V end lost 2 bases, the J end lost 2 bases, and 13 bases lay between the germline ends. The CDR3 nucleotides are TGTGCCAGCAGTTTAGTGTCAGGGGTGGGCAATCAGCCCCAGCATTTT. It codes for CASSLVSGVGNQPQHF.

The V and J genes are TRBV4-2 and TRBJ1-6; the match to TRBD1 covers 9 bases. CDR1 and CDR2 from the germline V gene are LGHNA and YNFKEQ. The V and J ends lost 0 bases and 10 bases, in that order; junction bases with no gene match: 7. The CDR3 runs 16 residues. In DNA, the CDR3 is TGTGCCAGCAGCCAAGATTTGGGGACAGGGAGATCACCCCTCCACTTT. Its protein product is CASSQDLGTGRSPLHF.

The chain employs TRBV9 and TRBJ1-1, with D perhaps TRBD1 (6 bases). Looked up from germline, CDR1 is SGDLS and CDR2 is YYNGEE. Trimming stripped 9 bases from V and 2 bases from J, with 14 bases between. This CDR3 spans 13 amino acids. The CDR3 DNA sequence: TGTGCCACAGGCAGGGGTATAAACACTGAAGCTTTCTTT. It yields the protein CATGRGINTEAFF. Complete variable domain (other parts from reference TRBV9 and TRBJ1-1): DSGVTQTPKHLITATGQRVTLRCSPRSGDLSVYWYQQSLDQGLQFLIQYYNGEERAKGNILERFSAQQFPDLHSELNLSSLELGDSALYFCATGRGINTEAFFGQGTRLTVV.

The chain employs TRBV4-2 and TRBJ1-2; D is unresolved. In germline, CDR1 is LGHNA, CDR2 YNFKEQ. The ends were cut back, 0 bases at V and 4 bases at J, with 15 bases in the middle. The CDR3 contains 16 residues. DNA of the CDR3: TGTGCCAGCAGCCAAGATAGAAGTTTGGTCGGCTATGGCTACACCTTC. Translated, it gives CASSQDRSLVGYGYTF.

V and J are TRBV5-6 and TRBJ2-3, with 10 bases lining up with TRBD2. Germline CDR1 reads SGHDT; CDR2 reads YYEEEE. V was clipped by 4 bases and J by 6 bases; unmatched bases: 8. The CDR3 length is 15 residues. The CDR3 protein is CASSPPSGSPDTQYF. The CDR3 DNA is TGTGCCAGCAGCCCCCCTAGCGGGAGTCCGGATACGCAGTATTTT.

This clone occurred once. The CDR3 DNA is TGTGCCAGCAATTATCACAGGGGAGCGTCCTACGAGCAGTACTTC. This sequence encodes CASNYHRGASYEQYF. V usage is TRBV6-2 or TRBV6-3 and J usage is TRBJ2-7, with 7 bases identical to TRBD1. Losses at the gene ends were 7 bases for V and 1 base for J; bases not matched to a gene: 10. Germline values: CDR1 MNHEY, CDR2 SVGEGT. The CDR3 is 15 residues long.

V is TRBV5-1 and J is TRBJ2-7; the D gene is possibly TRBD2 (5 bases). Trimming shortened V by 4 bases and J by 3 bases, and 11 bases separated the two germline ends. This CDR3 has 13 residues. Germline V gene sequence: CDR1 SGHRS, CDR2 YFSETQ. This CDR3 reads CASSIGSGYEQYF. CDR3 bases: TGCGCCAGCAGCATAGGGAGTGGCTACGAGCAGTACTTC.

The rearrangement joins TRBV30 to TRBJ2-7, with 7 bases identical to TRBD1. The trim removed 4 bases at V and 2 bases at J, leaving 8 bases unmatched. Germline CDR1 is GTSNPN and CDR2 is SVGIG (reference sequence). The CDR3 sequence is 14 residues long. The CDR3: CAWTETGSAYEQYF. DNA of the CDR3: TGTGCCTGGACTGAGACAGGGTCAGCCTACGAGCAGTACTTC.

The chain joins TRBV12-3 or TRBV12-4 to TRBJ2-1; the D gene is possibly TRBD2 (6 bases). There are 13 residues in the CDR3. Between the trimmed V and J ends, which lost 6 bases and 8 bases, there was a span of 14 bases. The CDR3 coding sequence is TGTGCCAGCAGCCGCCCTAGCGCCGATGAGCAGTTCTTC. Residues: CASSRPSADEQFF.

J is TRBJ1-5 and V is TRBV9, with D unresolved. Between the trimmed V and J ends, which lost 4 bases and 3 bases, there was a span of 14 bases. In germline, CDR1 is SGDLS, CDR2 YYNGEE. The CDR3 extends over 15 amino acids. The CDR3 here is CASSSLPGSNQPQHF. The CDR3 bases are TGTGCCAGCAGCTCCCTACCCGGGTCCAATCAGCCCCAGCATTTT.

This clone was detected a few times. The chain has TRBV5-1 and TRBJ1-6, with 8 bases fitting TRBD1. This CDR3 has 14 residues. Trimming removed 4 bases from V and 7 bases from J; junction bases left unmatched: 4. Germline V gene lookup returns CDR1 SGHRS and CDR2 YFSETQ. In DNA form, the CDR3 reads TGCGCCAGCAGCCCGGACAGGGTGAATTCACCCCTCCACTTT. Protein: CASSPDRVNSPLHF.

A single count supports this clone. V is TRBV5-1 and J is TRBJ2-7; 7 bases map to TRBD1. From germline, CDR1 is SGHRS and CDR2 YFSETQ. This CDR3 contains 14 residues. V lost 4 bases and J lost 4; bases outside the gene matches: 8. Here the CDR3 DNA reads TGCGCCAGCAGCCCCGACAGGGTTCGGTACGAGCAGTACTTC. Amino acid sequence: CASSPDRVRYEQYF.

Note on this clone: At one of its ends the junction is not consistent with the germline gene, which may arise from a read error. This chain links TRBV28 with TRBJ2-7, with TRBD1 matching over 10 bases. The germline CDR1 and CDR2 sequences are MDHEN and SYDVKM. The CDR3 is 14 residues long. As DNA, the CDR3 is TGTGCCAGCAGATTATCCGGGACAGGGGCCAGGCAGTACTTC. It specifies CASRLSGTGARQYF.

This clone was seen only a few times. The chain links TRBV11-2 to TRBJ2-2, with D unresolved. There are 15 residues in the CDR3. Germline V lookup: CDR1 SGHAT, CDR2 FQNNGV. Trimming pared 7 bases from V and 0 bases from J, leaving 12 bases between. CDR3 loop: CASTPGRTNTGELFF. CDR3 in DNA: TGTGCCAGCACCCCTGGCAGGACGAACACCGGGGAGCTGTTTTTT.

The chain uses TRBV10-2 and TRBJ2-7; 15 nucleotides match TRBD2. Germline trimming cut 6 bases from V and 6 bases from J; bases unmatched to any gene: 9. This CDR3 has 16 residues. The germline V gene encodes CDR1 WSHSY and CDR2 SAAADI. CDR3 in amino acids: CASRRGLAGGPGEQYF. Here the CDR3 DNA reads TGCGCCAGCAGACGTGGACTAGCGGGAGGGCCGGGCGAGCAGTACTTC.

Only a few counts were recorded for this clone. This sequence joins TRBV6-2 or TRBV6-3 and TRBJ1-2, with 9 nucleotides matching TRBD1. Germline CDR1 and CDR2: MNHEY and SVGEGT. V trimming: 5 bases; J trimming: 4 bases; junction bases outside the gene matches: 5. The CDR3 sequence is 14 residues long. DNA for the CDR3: TGTGCCAGCAGTCGAACGACAGGGGGCTATGGCTACACCTTC. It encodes CASSRTTGGYGYTF.